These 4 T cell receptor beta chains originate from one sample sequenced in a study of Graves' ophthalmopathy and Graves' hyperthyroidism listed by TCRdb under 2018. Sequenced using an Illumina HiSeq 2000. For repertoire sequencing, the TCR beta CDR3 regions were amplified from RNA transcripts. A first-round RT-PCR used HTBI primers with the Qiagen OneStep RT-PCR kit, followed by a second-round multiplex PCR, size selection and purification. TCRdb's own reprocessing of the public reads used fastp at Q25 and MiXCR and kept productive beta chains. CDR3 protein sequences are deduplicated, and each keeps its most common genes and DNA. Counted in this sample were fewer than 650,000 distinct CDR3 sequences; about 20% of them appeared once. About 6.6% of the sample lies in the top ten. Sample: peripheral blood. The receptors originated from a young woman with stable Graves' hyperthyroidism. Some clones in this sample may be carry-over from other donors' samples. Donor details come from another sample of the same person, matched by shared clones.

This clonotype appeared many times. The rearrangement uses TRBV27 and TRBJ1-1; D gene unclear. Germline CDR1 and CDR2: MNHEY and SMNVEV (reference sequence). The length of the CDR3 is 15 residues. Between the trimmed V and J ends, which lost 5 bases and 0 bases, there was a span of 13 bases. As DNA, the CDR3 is TGTGCCAGCAGTCCGCGACGGAGAATGAACACTGAAGCTTTCTTT. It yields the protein CASSPRRRMNTEAFF.

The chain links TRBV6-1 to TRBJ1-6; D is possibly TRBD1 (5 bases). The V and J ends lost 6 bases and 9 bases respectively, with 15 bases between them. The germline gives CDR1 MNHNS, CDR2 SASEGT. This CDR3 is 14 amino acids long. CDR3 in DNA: TGTGCCAGCAGCGGATGGGTCGGGGGTTCACCCCTCCACTTT. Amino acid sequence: CASSGWVGGSPLHF.

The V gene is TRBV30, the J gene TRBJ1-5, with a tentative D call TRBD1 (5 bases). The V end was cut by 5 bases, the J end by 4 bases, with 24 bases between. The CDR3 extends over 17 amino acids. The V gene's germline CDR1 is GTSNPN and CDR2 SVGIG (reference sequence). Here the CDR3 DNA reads TGTGCCTGGGCTGGGCGCGCAGGGCAATATGGAAATCAGCCCCAGCATTTT. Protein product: CAWAGRAGQYGNQPQHF.

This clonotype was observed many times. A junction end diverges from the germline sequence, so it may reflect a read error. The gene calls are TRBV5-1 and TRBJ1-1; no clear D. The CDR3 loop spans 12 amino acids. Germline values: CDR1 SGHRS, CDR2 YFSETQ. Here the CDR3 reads CASSFGNSEAFF. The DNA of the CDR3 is TGCGCCAGCAGCTTTGGGAACAGTGAAGCTTTCTTT.